What follows are 12 T cell receptor beta chains derived from one specimen sequenced in a study of cytomegalovirus exposure and HLA in healthy donors (dated by TCRdb to 2015 to 2018). Receptor amplification or capture employed the immunoSEQ multiplex PCR assay. A mixture of 60 forward primers for TCR Vbeta segments and 13 reverse primers for TCR Jbeta segments was used in the multiplex PCR. This immuneACCESS table, as held by TCRdb, lists in-frame sequences with V and J called but not all clones. Of the missing ones, under half trace to an unresolved V gene in checked studies; the others have no known cause. The sample table records some 120,000 clones; roughly 70% of these occur just once. Around 9% of the sample goes to the ten largest clones. Sequenced sample: PBMCs. The receptors were gathered from a man between 25 and 39 years old in good health and CMV-seropositive.

This sequence joins TRBV6-1 and TRBJ1-1; no firm D call. The germline V and J ends were trimmed by 1 base and 3 bases, with 9 bases remaining between them. The CDR3 runs 14 residues. Germline V gene data show CDR1 as MNHNS and CDR2 as SASEGT. Here the CDR3 reads CASSEDQEDTEAFF. For the CDR3, the DNA is TGTGCCAGCAGTGAAGACCAGGAGGACACTGAAGCTTTCTTT.

The chain couples TRBV5-4 to TRBJ2-2; 8 bases are a match to TRBD1. Germline V gene lookup returns CDR1 SGHNT and CDR2 YYREEE (reference sequence). The CDR3 has 16 residues. V dropped 2 bases and J dropped 5; count of bases not matched to a gene: 8. This CDR3 reads CASSLRAGGLTGELFF. The CDR3, as DNA: TGTGCCAGCAGCTTAAGAGCAGGGGGCCTAACCGGGGAGCTGTTTTTT. Looking up the rest from reference TRBV5-4 and TRBJ2-2 gives the full variable domain: ETGVTQSPTHLIKTRGQQVTLRCSSQSGHNTVSWYQQALGQGPQFIFQYYREEENGRGNFPPRFSGLQFPNYSSELNVNALELDDSALYLCASSLRAGGLTGELFFGEGSRLTVL.

The rearrangement joins TRBV9 to TRBJ2-1; TRBD2 might be the D (5 bases). Germline loops: CDR1 SGDLS, CDR2 YYNGEE. Trimming stripped 3 bases from V and 4 bases from J, with 14 bases between. There are 15 residues in the CDR3. CDR3 residues: CASSARDPLYNEQFF. For the CDR3, the DNA is TGTGCCAGCAGCGCCCGGGATCCATTATACAATGAGCAGTTCTTC.

As regards this clone: At the DNA level, this CDR3 is encoded by other sequences in the same sample as well. The rearrangement joins TRBV6-1 to TRBJ2-3, with 7 bases fitting TRBD1. The CDR3 consists of 14 residues. Germline V lookup: CDR1 MNHNS, CDR2 SASEGT. V was clipped by 2 bases and J by 4 bases; unmatched bases: 3. The CDR3 protein is CASSEQQGSDTQYF. CDR3 in DNA: TGTGCCAGCAGTGAACAACAGGGGTCAGATACGCAGTATTTT.

This sequence joins TRBV2 and TRBJ2-2; tentative D call: TRBD1 (6 bases). The germline gives CDR1 SNHLY, CDR2 FYNNEI. V was cut by 4 bases and J by 4 bases, with 13 bases left in between. The CDR3 contains 15 residues. The CDR3 coding sequence is TGTGCCAGCAGTGGGCAGACAGGAATCACCGGGGAGCTGTTTTTT. It codes for CASSGQTGITGELFF.

The chain recombines TRBV9 with TRBJ2-2, with 7 bases matching TRBD2. V gave up 0 bases and J gave up 6 bases; unmatched junction bases: 8. CDR3 length: 16 amino acids. Looked up from germline, CDR1 is SGDLS and CDR2 is YYNGEE. The CDR3 region is CASSVAEGRGPGELFF. The CDR3 nucleotides are TGTGCCAGCAGCGTAGCGGAGGGGAGGGGCCCCGGGGAGCTGTTTTTT. The full variable domain, with the rest looked up from reference TRBV9 and TRBJ2-2, is DSGVTQTPKHLITATGQRVTLRCSPRSGDLSVYWYQQSLDQGLQFLIQYYNGEERAKGNILERFSAQQFPDLHSELNLSSLELGDSALYFCASSVAEGRGPGELFFGEGSRLTVL.

This clone was seen just once. The sample carries other DNA sequences with the same CDR3. This chain uses TRBV27 with TRBJ1-2; no clear D gene. V lost 2 bases to trimming and J lost 0 bases, with 4 bases between them. The germline V gene has CDR1 MNHEY and CDR2 SMNVEV (reference sequence). CDR3 length: 13 residues. DNA of the CDR3: TGTGCCAGCAGTTTAACAGCTAACTATGGCTACACCTTC. Protein: CASSLTANYGYTF.

The genes are TRBV19 and TRBJ2-1; D ambiguous. Trimming left V 5 bases short and J 7 bases short, with 6 bases between. Germline V lookup: CDR1 LNHDA, CDR2 SQIVND (reference sequence). This CDR3 is 11 amino acids long. CDR3 in DNA: TGTGCCAGTAGTCTATTAAATGAGCAGTTCTTC. It specifies CASSLLNEQFF.

This clone was observed a handful of times. CDR3 DNA: TGCGCCAGCAGCTTGGGTTTCGGTGGGACAGGGAACACCGGGGAGCTGTTTTTT. Encoded protein: CASSLGFGGTGNTGELFF. V and J are TRBV5-1 and TRBJ2-2; 8 bases are shared with TRBD1. Germline V lookup: CDR1 SGHRS, CDR2 YFSETQ. This CDR3 has 18 amino acids. V lost 0 bases, J lost 1 base, and 8 bases stayed unmatched.

This sequence joins TRBV28 and TRBJ2-5; TRBD2 aligns across 8 bases. Germline V CDR1 and CDR2: MDHEN, SYDVKM. The junction had 5 bases not matched to a gene; V was cut back by 7 bases and J by 1 base. The CDR3 has 14 amino acids. CDR3 sequence: CASIAAGGQETQYF. The CDR3 coding sequence is TGTGCCAGCATAGCGGCGGGGGGCCAAGAGACCCAGTACTTC.

The J gene is TRBJ2-3, the V gene TRBV4-1; no clear D gene. The CDR3 contains 13 residues. The V and J ends lost 0 bases and 8 bases respectively, with 9 bases between them. Germline CDR1 is MGHRA and CDR2 is YSYEKL. CDR3 sequence (DNA): TGCGCCAGCAGCCAAGACCTCTCCAGTACGCAGTATTTT. It is translated as CASSQDLSSTQYF.

This sequence joins TRBV5-1 and TRBJ1-3, with D uncertain. The J call may be mistaken, given a closer DNA end match to TRBJ2-2. The CDR3 consists of 12 residues. Germline lookup yields CDR1 SGHRS and CDR2 YFSETQ. CDR3 region: CASTSEAGELFF. CDR3 coding DNA: TGCGCCAGCACCTCAGAGGCCGGGGAGCTGTTTTTT.